This T cell receptor beta chain was recovered during a study of OX40 agonist ivuxolimab in advanced cancers. Sampling of blood occurred at baseline, cycle 4 day 1, and cycle 7 day 1. CDR3 length: 13 amino acids. Germline loops: CDR1 SEHNR, CDR2 FQNEAQ (reference sequence). The V end was cut by 3 bases, the J end by 10 bases, with 14 bases between. TCRdb keeps only in-frame clones here, not all; method: immunoSEQ multiplex PCR. The sample has approximately 74,000 clones, 90% seen once. The source material was CD4+ or CD8+ T cells sorted from blood, sampled in a trial of the OX40 agonist ivuxolimab. The clonotype originates from an adult with an advanced solid tumor such as melanoma, head and neck, liver or kidney cancer. The rearrangement uses TRBV7-9 and TRBJ2-3; D is undetermined. DNA of the CDR3: TGTGCCAGCAGCTTCGGCTATGCTAAGGCGCAGTATTTT. Encoded protein: CASSFGYAKAQYF.